The 10 T cell receptor beta chains below come from one sample, sequenced in a study of metastatic and nonmetastatic thyroid tumors. Thyroid surgery had not been preceded by any treatment in any patient. TCRdb reprocessed the PCR reads using MiXCR. The table shows over 40,000 clones, with 24% occurring only once. The sequencing input was blood. Every receptor here comes from a male donor with papillary thyroid cancer or a benign thyroid nodule (not recorded which). Some clones in this sample may be carry-over from other donors' samples.

As concerns this clone: Mismatch with germline at one junction end may stem from a read error. The chain recombines TRBV7-2 with TRBJ2-2; tentative D call: TRBD2 (6 bases). This CDR3 has 13 residues. The germline V gene has CDR1 SGHTA and CDR2 FQGNSA. The CDR3 sequence: CACSGRLGGELFF. The CDR3 bases are TGTGCCTGCAGCGGGCGTTTGGGTGGGGAGCTGTTTTTT.

The table lists this clone with many counts. The gene calls are TRBV7-3 and TRBJ2-2; weak D call: TRBD2 (6 bases). The CDR3 has 16 residues. Trimming left V 1 base short and J 1 base short, with 10 bases between. Looked up from germline, CDR1 is SGHTA and CDR2 is FQGTGA. CDR3 in amino acids: CASSLNVGGNTGELFF. The CDR3 nucleotides read TGTGCCAGCAGCTTAAATGTGGGGGGGAACACCGGGGAGCTGTTTTTT.

This chain links TRBV7-8 with TRBJ2-4; tentatively, D is TRBD1 or TRBD2 (5 bases each). The J call may not be correct, given that the DNA end is closer to TRBJ2-5. Germline V gene lookup returns CDR1 SGHVS and CDR2 FQNEAQ. The CDR3 runs 15 residues. As DNA, the CDR3 is TGTGCCAGCAGCTTAGGGGACCGAACGCGGGAGACCCAGTACTTC. It yields the protein CASSLGDRTRETQYF.

In this sample, this clone turned up many times. The J gene is TRBJ1-1, the V gene TRBV28; D unclear. Germline CDR1 MDHEN, CDR2 SYDVKM. The germline V and J ends were trimmed by 2 bases and 2 bases, with 6 bases remaining between them. The CDR3 runs to 13 residues. The CDR3 nucleotides read TGTGCCAGCAGTTTAGGGTCAAACACTGAAGCTTTCTTT. Amino acids: CASSLGSNTEAFF.

This clone was seen a few times. A much larger clone lies a single base off, so this may be a read error. The chain is built from TRBV20-1 and TRBJ2-4, with TRBD2 matching 8 bases. CDR1 and CDR2 (germline): DFQATT, SNEGSKA (reference sequence). The CDR3 has 16 amino acids. V was clipped by 7 bases and J by 11 bases; unmatched bases: 22. CDR3 residues: CSVAGRGDRVGGVQYF. The CDR3 DNA reads as TGCAGTGTGGCCGGACGGGGAGACCGGGTCGGGGGGGTTCAGTACTTC.

This clone is medium-sized by share. The gene calls are TRBV30 and TRBJ2-7, with 11 bases that match TRBD1. The CDR3 is made up of 14 amino acids. Germline V gene data show CDR1 as GTSNPN and CDR2 as SVGIG (reference sequence). Trimming removed 5 bases from V and 3 bases from J; junction bases left unmatched: 6. CDR3 region: CAWVRGTGGYEQYF. CDR3 nucleotides: TGTGCCTGGGTGCGCGGGACAGGGGGCTACGAGCAGTACTTC.

Within the sample, this clone is medium-sized. In nucleotides, the CDR3 is TGTGCCAGCAGCCCAACCGGGACAGGGGCCAACGTCCTGACTTTC. Translation: CASSPTGTGANVLTF. This chain joins TRBV3-1 and TRBJ2-6; perhaps TRBD1 as D (6 bases). The CDR3 runs 15 residues. CDR1 is LGHDT and CDR2 is YNNKEL in the germline V gene (reference sequence). Trimming stripped 4 bases from V and 4 bases from J, with 11 bases between.

This clone appeared many times. The chain recombines TRBV9 with TRBJ1-6; D is possibly TRBD1 (5 bases). Germline V gene lookup returns CDR1 SGDLS and CDR2 YYNGEE. V was cut by 1 base and J by 6 bases, with 11 bases left in between. This CDR3 comprises 15 residues. The CDR3 DNA is TGTGCCAGCAGCGTAAATGGGGCAGGTAATTCACCCCTCCACTTT. As protein: CASSVNGAGNSPLHF. Full variable domain (rest looked up from reference TRBV9 and TRBJ1-6): DSGVTQTPKHLITATGQRVTLRCSPRSGDLSVYWYQQSLDQGLQFLIQYYNGEERAKGNILERFSAQQFPDLHSELNLSSLELGDSALYFCASSVNGAGNSPLHFGNGTRLTVT.

The chain combines TRBV3-1 with TRBJ2-6, with D possibly being TRBD1 or TRBD2 (5 bases each). CDR1 and CDR2 (germline): LGHDT, YNNKEL (reference sequence). V was pared by 5 bases and J by 2 bases, with 13 bases between. The CDR3 is 16 residues long. The CDR3 coding sequence is TGTGCCAGCAGCGCACCTCAGGGACCTGGGGCCAACGTCCTGACTTTC. Translation: CASSAPQGPGANVLTF. The full variable domain, rest sourced from reference TRBV3-1 and TRBJ2-6, is DTAVSQTPKYLVTQMGNDKSIKCEQNLGHDTMYWYKQDSKKFLKIMFSYNNKELIINETVPNRFSPKSPDKAHLNLHINSLELGDSAVYFCASSAPQGPGANVLTFGAGSRLTVL.

DNA for the CDR3: TGTGCCAGTAGTATTGCGCTTCCGGGGACTAGCGAATCCTACGAGCAGTACTTC. Residues: CASSIALPGTSESYEQYF. This chain connects TRBV19 to TRBJ2-7; 10 bases agree with TRBD2. CDR1 is LNHDA and CDR2 is SQIVND in the germline V gene (reference sequence). J was trimmed by 1 base and V by 3 bases; bases with no gene match: 12. The CDR3 covers 18 residues. The full variable domain, with the rest looked up from reference TRBV19 and TRBJ2-7, is DGGITQSPKYLFRKEGQNVTLSCEQNLNHDAMYWYRQDPGQGLRLIYYSQIVNDFQKGDIAEGYSVSREKKESFPLTVTSAQKNPTAFYLCASSIALPGTSESYEQYFGPGTRLTVT.